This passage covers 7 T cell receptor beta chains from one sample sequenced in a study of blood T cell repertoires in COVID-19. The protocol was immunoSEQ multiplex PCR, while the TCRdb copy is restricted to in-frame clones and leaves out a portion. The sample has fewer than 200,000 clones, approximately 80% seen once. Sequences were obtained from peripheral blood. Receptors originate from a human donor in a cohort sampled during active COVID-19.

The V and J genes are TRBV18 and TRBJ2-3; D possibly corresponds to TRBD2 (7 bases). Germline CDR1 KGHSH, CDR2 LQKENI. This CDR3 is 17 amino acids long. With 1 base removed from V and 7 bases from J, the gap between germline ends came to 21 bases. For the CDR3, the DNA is TGTGCCAGCTCACCACTCCCCCCGGGGGGCCTCACCCATACGCAGTATTTT. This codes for CASSPLPPGGLTHTQYF. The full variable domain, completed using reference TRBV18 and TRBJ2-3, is NAGVMQNPRHLVRRRGQEARLRCSPMKGHSHVYWYRQLPEEGLKFMVYLQKENIIDESGMPKERFSAEFPKEGPSILRIQQVVRGDSAAYFCASSPLPPGGLTHTQYFGPGTRLTVL.

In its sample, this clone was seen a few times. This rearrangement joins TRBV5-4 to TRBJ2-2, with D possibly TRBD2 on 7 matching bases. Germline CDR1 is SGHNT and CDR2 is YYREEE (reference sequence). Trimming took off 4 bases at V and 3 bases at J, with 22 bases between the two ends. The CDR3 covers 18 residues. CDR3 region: CASSRALGGARDTGELFF. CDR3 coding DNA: TGTGCCAGCAGCCGTGCCCTAGGGGGGGCGCGAGACACCGGGGAGCTGTTTTTT.

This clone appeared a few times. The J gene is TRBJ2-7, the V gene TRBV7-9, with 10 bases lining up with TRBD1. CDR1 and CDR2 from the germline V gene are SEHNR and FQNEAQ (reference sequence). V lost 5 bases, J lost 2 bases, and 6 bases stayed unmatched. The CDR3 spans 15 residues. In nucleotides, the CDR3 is TGTGCCAGCAGCAAGGGACAGGGGCTAACCTACGAGCAGTACTTC. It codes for CASSKGQGLTYEQYF.

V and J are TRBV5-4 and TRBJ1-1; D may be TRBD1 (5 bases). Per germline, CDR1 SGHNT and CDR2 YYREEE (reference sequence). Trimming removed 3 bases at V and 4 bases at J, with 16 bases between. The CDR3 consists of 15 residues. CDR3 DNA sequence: TGTGCCAGCAGCTCCGGGGGGAGCGGGATCACTGAAGCTTTCTTT. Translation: CASSSGGSGITEAFF.

The CDR3: CASSLVSRGTEAFF. The CDR3 DNA reads as TGTGCCAGCAGCTTGGTTTCCCGAGGCACTGAAGCTTTCTTT. The chain has TRBV5-8 and TRBJ1-1; no firm D call. Between the trimmed V and J ends, which lost 0 bases and 4 bases, there was a span of 10 bases. The CDR3 is 14 residues long. Looked up from germline, CDR1 is SGHTS and CDR2 is YDEGEE.

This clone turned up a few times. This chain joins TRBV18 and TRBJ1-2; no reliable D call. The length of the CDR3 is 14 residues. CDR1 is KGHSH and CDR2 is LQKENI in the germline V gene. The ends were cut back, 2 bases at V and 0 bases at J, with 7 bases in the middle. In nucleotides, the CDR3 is TGTGCCAGCTCACCAGGAACAGCTAACTATGGCTACACCTTC. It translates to CASSPGTANYGYTF. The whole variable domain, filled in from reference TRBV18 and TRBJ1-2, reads NAGVMQNPRHLVRRRGQEARLRCSPMKGHSHVYWYRQLPEEGLKFMVYLQKENIIDESGMPKERFSAEFPKEGPSILRIQQVVRGDSAAYFCASSPGTANYGYTFGSGTRLTVV.

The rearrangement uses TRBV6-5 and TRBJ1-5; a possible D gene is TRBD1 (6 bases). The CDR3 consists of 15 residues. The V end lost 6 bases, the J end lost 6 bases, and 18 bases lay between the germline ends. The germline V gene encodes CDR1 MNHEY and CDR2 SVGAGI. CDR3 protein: CASSLNDGTSQPQHF. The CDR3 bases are TGTGCCAGCAGCCTAAATGATGGGACAAGTCAGCCCCAGCATTTT.